This TCR beta chain originates from a study of control samples from healthy donors and cancer patients. The CDR3 length is 15 residues. V was shortened by 8 bases and J by 0 bases, with 16 bases between the two germline ends. Looked up from germline, CDR1 is MGHDK and CDR2 is SYGVNS. Some clones are missing from TCRdb's copy, which holds only in-frame ones; the method was immunoSEQ multiplex PCR. Of approximately 170,000 clones in the sample, 80% to 95% were seen once. The sequence came from a woman aged 25 to 45 in good health. Sequenced material: blood. The V gene is TRBV25-1, the J gene TRBJ2-5; D ambiguous. Here the CDR3 DNA reads TGTGCCAGCGTACCTCCTGGAAAATACCAAGAGACCCAGTACTTC. As protein: CASVPPGKYQETQYF.